This passage covers 16 T cell receptor beta chains from one sample sequenced in a study of blood T cell repertoires in COVID-19. The protocol was immunoSEQ multiplex PCR, while the TCRdb copy is restricted to in-frame clones and leaves out a portion. The sample lists a few hundred thousand clones; around nine tenths were seen once. The material sequenced was PBMCs or T cells enriched from blood (not recorded which). These receptors originate from a woman between 25 and 40 years old who had recovered from COVID-19.

CDR3 amino acids: CAISEKGQGRNEQFF. The CDR3 DNA reads TGTGCCATCAGTGAGAAGGGACAGGGGAGAAATGAGCAGTTCTTC. The rearrangement links TRBV10-3 to TRBJ2-1, with 10 positions matching TRBD1. Unmatched junction bases numbered 5, after V lost 2 bases and J lost 7 bases. Germline V gene lookup returns CDR1 ENHRY and CDR2 SYGVKD. This CDR3 spans 15 amino acids.

V is TRBV11-1 and J is TRBJ1-1; perhaps TRBD1 as D (6 bases). Deletions cut 1 base from V and 4 bases from J, with 10 bases between. The germline CDR1 and CDR2 sequences are SGHAT and FQDESV (reference sequence). The CDR3 totals 14 residues. CDR3 region: CASSLGQGSTEAFF. In DNA form, the CDR3 reads TGTGCCAGCAGCTTAGGTCAGGGGAGCACTGAAGCTTTCTTT.

The chain's CDR3 is CASRRRGDQPQHF. The CDR3 DNA is TGTGCCAGCAGACGACGGGGGGATCAGCCCCAGCATTTT. The chain employs TRBV6-5 and TRBJ1-5; D is perhaps TRBD1 (5 bases). The CDR3 consists of 13 residues. Germline lookup yields CDR1 MNHEY and CDR2 SVGAGI. Trimming removed 6 bases at V and 5 bases at J, with 11 bases between.

The chain joins TRBV24-1 to TRBJ2-7; perhaps TRBD1 as D (5 bases). The V and J ends lost 4 bases and 1 base respectively, with 10 bases between them. The CDR3 length is 14 residues. Germline values: CDR1 KGHDR, CDR2 SFDVKD. As DNA, the CDR3 is TGTGCCACCAGTGACTCGACAGTTTCCTACGAGCAGTACTTC. It specifies CATSDSTVSYEQYF.

The rearrangement joins TRBV9 to TRBJ2-5; D is possibly TRBD1 (6 bases). The CDR3 contains 16 residues. Germline-derived CDR1 and CDR2 are SGDLS and YYNGEE. Deletions cut 3 bases from V and 5 bases from J, with 20 bases between. The chain's CDR3 is CASSEPRGGPRETQYF. In DNA, the CDR3 is TGTGCCAGCAGCGAACCAAGAGGGGGTCCTCGGGAGACCCAGTACTTC. Based on the CDR3 plus reference TRBV9 and TRBJ2-5, the full variable domain is DSGVTQTPKHLITATGQRVTLRCSPRSGDLSVYWYQQSLDQGLQFLIQYYNGEERAKGNILERFSAQQFPDLHSELNLSSLELGDSALYFCASSEPRGGPRETQYFGPGTRLLVL.

The rearrangement joins TRBV10-3 to TRBJ2-5, with a weak D call TRBD2 (6 bases). Trimming took 0 bases from V and 5 from J, leaving 19 bases between them. Germline V lookup: CDR1 ENHRY, CDR2 SYGVKD. This CDR3 region has 17 residues. The CDR3 reads CAISESVLSARGETQYF. The CDR3 DNA follows: TGTGCCATCAGTGAGTCAGTTTTGTCCGCCCGGGGGGAGACCCAGTACTTC.

This chain joins TRBV4-1 and TRBJ1-3; perhaps TRBD1 as D (6 bases). The CDR3 is 17 residues long. Germline V gene lookup returns CDR1 MGHRA and CDR2 YSYEKL. V lost 0 bases, J lost 0 bases, and 12 bases lay in between. This chain's CDR3 is CASSQEAGQSSGNTIYF. As DNA, the CDR3 is TGCGCCAGCAGCCAAGAAGCTGGACAGAGCTCTGGAAACACCATATATTTT.

The genes are TRBV30 and TRBJ2-3, with D possibly matching TRBD1 (7 bases). The V gene's germline CDR1 is GTSNPN and CDR2 SVGIG (reference sequence). V was cut by 2 bases and J by 2 bases, with 14 bases left in between. The CDR3 contains 15 residues. The CDR3, as DNA: TGTGCCTGGAGTTGGCAGGGGGGAGACACAGATACGCAGTATTTT. Translated: CAWSWQGGDTDTQYF. The variable domain in full, completed from reference TRBV30 and TRBJ2-3, reads SQTIHQWPATLVQPVGSPLSLECTVEGTSNPNLYWYRQAAGRGLQLLFYSVGIGQISSEVPQNLSASRPQDRQFILSSKKLLLSDSGFYLCAWSWQGGDTDTQYFGPGTRLTVL.

This clone occurred a few times. This rearrangement joins TRBV5-1 to TRBJ2-7, with D unclear. CDR3 length: 13 amino acids. With 0 bases removed from V and 5 bases from J, the gap between germline ends came to 9 bases. Germline-derived CDR1 and CDR2 are SGHRS and YFSETQ. In DNA form, the CDR3 reads TGCGCCAGCAGCTTGGCCCCACGGGACGAGCAGTACTTC. Translated: CASSLAPRDEQYF.

This rearrangement joins TRBV5-1 to TRBJ2-4; TRBD1 matches 7 bases. The CDR3 has 17 residues. In germline, CDR1 is SGHRS, CDR2 YFSETQ. V dropped 5 bases and J dropped 3; count of bases not matched to a gene: 14. The CDR3, as DNA: TGCGCCAGCAGTTCACAGGGGTGGGGGCATGGCAAAAACATTCAGTACTTC. Protein sequence: CASSSQGWGHGKNIQYF. Full variable domain (remainder filled in from reference TRBV5-1 and TRBJ2-4): KAGVTQTPRYLIKTRGQQVTLSCSPISGHRSVSWYQQTPGQGLQFLFEYFSETQRNKGNFPGRFSGRQFSNSRSEMNVSTLELGDSALYLCASSSQGWGHGKNIQYFGAGTRLSVL.

This clone occurred once. This sequence joins TRBV28 and TRBJ2-5; 8 nucleotides align to TRBD2. The CDR3 is 17 residues long. Per the germline V gene, CDR1 is MDHEN and CDR2 is SYDVKM. Losses at the gene ends were 3 bases for V and 2 bases for J; bases not matched to a gene: 11. CDR3 coding DNA: TGTGCCAGCAGTTTTTCCCTGACTAGCGCGATACAAGAGACCCAGTACTTC. This encodes CASSFSLTSAIQETQYF.

This chain uses TRBV18 with TRBJ1-2, with 7 bases aligning to TRBD1. With 3 bases clipped from V and 4 bases from J, the junction kept 2 bases outside the gene matches. The CDR3 is 13 residues long. The germline V gene has CDR1 KGHSH and CDR2 LQKENI. The CDR3 loop reads CASSPDRSYGYTF. CDR3 DNA: TGTGCCAGCTCACCGGACAGGTCCTATGGCTACACCTTC.

The chain joins TRBV19 to TRBJ1-5, with TRBD1 as a possible D gene (6 bases). The V gene's germline CDR1 is LNHDA and CDR2 SQIVND (reference sequence). The CDR3 is made up of 17 amino acids. Trimming took off 5 bases at V and 0 bases at J, with 17 bases between the two ends. The CDR3 sequence is CASSLASTGLSNQPQHF. The CDR3 region has the DNA TGTGCCAGTAGTCTCGCTTCGACAGGACTTAGCAATCAGCCCCAGCATTTT.

This clone was recorded once. The V call is TRBV7-2, the J call TRBJ2-3; D might be TRBD2 (7 bases). The CDR3 extends over 16 amino acids. CDR1 and CDR2 from the germline V gene are SGHTA and FQGNSA. Trimming took off 1 base at V and 4 bases at J, with 15 bases between the two ends. The CDR3 reads CASSLVGGAGPDTQYF. The CDR3 DNA is TGTGCCAGCAGCTTAGTTGGGGGGGCGGGCCCAGATACGCAGTATTTT. Filled out from reference TRBV7-2 and TRBJ2-3, the complete variable domain reads GAGVSQSPSNKVTEKGKDVELRCDPISGHTALYWYRQSLGQGLEFLIYFQGNSAPDKSGLPSDRFSAERTGGSVSTLTIQRTQQEDSAVYLCASSLVGGAGPDTQYFGPGTRLTVL.

CDR3 DNA: TGCAGCGTTACCGGGTTGGGCTACGAGCAGTACTTC. Protein product: CSVTGLGYEQYF. The rearrangement uses TRBV29-1 and TRBJ2-7, with D unresolved. V lost 5 bases and J lost 3, with 11 bases in between. Germline CDR1 reads SQVTM; CDR2 reads ANQGSEA. The CDR3 consists of 12 residues.

V gene TRBV6-5 combines with J gene TRBJ1-2; D is perhaps TRBD1 (6 bases). The CDR3 contains 14 residues. Between the trimmed V and J ends, which lost 7 bases and 4 bases, there was a span of 16 bases. Germline CDR1 MNHEY, CDR2 SVGAGI. CDR3 sequence (DNA): TGTGCCAGCACTCTGGGGGGGGCTCGCTATGGCTACACCTTC. Its protein is CASTLGGARYGYTF.